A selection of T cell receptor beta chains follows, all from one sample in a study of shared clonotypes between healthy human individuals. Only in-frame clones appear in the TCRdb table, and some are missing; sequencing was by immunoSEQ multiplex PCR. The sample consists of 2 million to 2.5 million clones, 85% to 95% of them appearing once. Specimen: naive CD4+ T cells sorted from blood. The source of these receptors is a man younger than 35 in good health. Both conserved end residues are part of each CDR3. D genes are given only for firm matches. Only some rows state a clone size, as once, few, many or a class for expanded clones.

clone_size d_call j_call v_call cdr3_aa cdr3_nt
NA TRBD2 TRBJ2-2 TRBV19 CASSIDLESGSRTGELFF TGTGCCAGTAGTATAGATTTAGAAAGCGGGAGTAGAACCGGGGAGCTGTTTTTT
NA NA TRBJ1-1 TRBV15 CATSRVGSAEAFF TGTGCCACCAGCAGAGTGGGGAGCGCTGAAGCTTTCTTT
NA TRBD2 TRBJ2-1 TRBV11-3 CASSSGLAGGDEQFF TGTGCCAGCAGCTCGGGACTAGCGGGAGGAGATGAGCAGTTCTTC
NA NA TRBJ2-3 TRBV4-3 CASSQAGTDTQYF TGCGCCAGCAGCCAGGCAGGCACAGATACGCAGTATTTT
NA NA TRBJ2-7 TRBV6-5 CASSYVSGYEQYF TGTGCCAGCAGTTATGTATCTGGTTACGAGCAGTACTTC
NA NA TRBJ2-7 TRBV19 CASSMANSWEGEQYF TGTGCCAGTAGTATGGCTAACTCTTGGGAAGGCGAGCAGTACTTC
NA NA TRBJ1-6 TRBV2 CASRGAPNSPLHF TGTGCCAGCAGGGGGGCACCTAATTCACCCCTCCACTTT
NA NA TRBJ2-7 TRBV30 CAWSNAYEQYF TGTGCCTGGAGTAACGCGTACGAGCAGTACTTC
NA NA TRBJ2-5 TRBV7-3 CASSLRVQETQYF TGTGCCAGCAGCTTAAGGGTCCAAGAGACCCAGTACTTC
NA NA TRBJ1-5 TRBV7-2 CASSFDRLNQPQHF TGTGCCAGCAGCTTCGACAGGCTCAATCAGCCCCAGCATTTT
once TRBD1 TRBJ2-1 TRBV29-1 CSVGGTVVSYNEQFF TGCAGCGTTGGGGGGACAGTTGTCTCCTACAATGAGCAGTTCTTC
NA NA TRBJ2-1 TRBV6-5 CASNLLVNDEQFF TGTGCCAGCAACCTACTAGTCAACGATGAGCAGTTCTTC
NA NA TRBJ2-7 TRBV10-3 CAISEGAGDSYEQYF TGTGCCATCAGTGAGGGGGCAGGGGACTCCTACGAGCAGTACTTC
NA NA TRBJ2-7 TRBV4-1 CASSHGRYSSYEQYF TGCGCCAGCAGCCATGGACGATACAGTAGCTACGAGCAGTACTTC
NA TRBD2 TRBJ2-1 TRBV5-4 CASSLAGRGGSRNEQFF TGTGCCAGCAGCTTGGCCGGGCGGGGGGGCTCAAGGAATGAGCAGTTCTTC
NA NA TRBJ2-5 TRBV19 CASSIDRGAGPRGTQYF TGTGCCAGTAGTATAGATCGGGGTGCAGGACCCAGGGGGACCCAGTACTTC
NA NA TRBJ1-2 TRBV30 CAWSVNYGYTF TGTGCCTGGAGTGTGAACTATGGCTACACCTTC
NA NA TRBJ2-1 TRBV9 CASSVSLSDEQFF TGTGCCAGCAGCGTATCACTAAGCGATGAGCAGTTCTTC
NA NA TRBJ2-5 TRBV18 CASSRLATEETQYF TGTGCCAGCTCACGTCTAGCGACAGAAGAGACCCAGTACTTC
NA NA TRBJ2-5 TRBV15 CATSRDSGETQYF TGTGCCACCAGCAGAGATTCAGGGGAGACCCAGTACTTC
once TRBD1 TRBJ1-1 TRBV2 CASGDRGNTEAFF TGTGCCAGCGGAGACAGGGGGAACACTGAAGCTTTCTTT
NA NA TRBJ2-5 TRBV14 CASSQGGVVGSQETQYF TGTGCCAGCAGCCAAGGGGGGGTAGTCGGATCCCAAGAGACCCAGTACTTC
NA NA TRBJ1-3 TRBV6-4 CASKAWQGGNTIYF TGTGCCAGCAAGGCCTGGCAAGGAGGAAACACCATATATTTT
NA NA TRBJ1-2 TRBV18 CASSPVAQPNYGYTF TGTGCCAGCTCACCAGTCGCGCAGCCTAACTATGGCTACACCTTC
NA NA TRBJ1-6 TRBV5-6 CASSQDSSYNSPLHF TGTGCCAGCAGCCAGGATAGCTCCTATAATTCACCCCTCCACTTT
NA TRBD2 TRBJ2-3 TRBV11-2 CASSLGGASGTDTQYF TGTGCCAGCAGCTTGGGCGGGGCTAGCGGGACAGATACGCAGTATTTT
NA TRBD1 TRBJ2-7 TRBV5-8 CASSLEAGTGAENEQYF TGTGCCAGCAGCTTGGAGGCCGGGACAGGGGCTGAGAACGAGCAGTACTTC
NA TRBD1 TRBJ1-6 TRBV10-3 CAISGDRDSPLHF TGTGCCATCAGTGGGGACAGGGATTCACCCCTCCACTTT
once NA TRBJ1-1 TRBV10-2 CASSEQGVSGTEAFF TGCGCCAGCAGTGAGCAGGGCGTCTCGGGCACTGAAGCTTTCTTT
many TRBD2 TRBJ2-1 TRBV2 CASTRTSGGYNEQFF TGTGCCAGCACCAGGACTAGCGGGGGTTACAATGAGCAGTTCTTC
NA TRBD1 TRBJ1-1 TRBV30 CACVTGNPMNTEAFF TGTGCCTGCGTGACAGGGAACCCCATGAACACTGAAGCTTTCTTT
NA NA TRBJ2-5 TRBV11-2 CASAQGYQETQYF TGTGCCAGCGCACAGGGTTATCAAGAGACCCAGTACTTC
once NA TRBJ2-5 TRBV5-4 CASSLAPGPQGTQYF TGTGCCAGCAGCTTGGCCCCGGGACCCCAGGGGACCCAGTACTTC
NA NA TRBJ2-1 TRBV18 CASSNPNEQFF TGTGCCAGCTCGAACCCCAATGAGCAGTTCTTC
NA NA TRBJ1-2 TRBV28 CASSLAGRPYGYTF TGTGCCAGCAGTTTGGCCGGGAGACCCTATGGCTACACCTTC
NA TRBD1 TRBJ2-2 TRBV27 CASRGFGGQFTGELFF TGTGCCAGCAGGGGATTTGGGGGACAGTTCACCGGGGAGCTGTTTTTT
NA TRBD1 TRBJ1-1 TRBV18 CASSPRPGQGAGGTEAFF TGTGCCAGCTCACCCCGACCGGGACAGGGGGCGGGTGGCACTGAAGCTTTCTTT
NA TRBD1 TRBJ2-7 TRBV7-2 CASSLGQGGGTYEQYF TGTGCCAGCAGCTTGGGACAGGGAGGGGGTACCTACGAGCAGTACTTC
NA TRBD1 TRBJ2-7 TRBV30 CAWGQGYIYEQYF TGTGCCTGGGGACAGGGGTATATCTACGAGCAGTACTTC
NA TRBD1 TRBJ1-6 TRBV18 CASSTTGDSPLHF TGTGCCAGCTCAACAACAGGGGACTCACCCCTCCACTTT
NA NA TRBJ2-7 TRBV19 CASMGNVAEQYF TGTGCCAGTATGGGGAACGTTGCCGAGCAGTACTTC
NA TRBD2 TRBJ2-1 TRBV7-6 CASSPRTSGGVNEQFF TGTGCCAGCAGTCCGAGGACTAGCGGGGGGGTCAATGAGCAGTTCTTC
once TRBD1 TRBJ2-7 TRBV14 CASSQFGTGLYEQYF TGTGCCAGCAGCCAATTCGGGACAGGTCTCTACGAGCAGTACTTC